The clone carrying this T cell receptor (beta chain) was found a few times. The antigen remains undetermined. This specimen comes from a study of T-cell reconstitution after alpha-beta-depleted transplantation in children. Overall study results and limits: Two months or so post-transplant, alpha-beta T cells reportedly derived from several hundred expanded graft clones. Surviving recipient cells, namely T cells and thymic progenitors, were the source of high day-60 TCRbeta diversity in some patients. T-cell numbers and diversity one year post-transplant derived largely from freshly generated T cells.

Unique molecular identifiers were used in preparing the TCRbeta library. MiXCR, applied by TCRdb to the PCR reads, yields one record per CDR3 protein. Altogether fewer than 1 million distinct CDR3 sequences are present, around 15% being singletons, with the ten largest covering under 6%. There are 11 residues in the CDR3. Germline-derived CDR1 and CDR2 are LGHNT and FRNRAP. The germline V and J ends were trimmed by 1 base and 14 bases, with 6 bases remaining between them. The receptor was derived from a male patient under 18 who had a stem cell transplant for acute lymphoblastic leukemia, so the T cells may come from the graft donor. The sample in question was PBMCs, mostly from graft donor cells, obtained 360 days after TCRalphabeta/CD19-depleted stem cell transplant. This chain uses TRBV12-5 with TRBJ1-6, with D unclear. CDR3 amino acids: CASGLDWALHF. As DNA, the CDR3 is TGTGCTAGTGGTTTGGACTGGGCCCTCCACTTT.